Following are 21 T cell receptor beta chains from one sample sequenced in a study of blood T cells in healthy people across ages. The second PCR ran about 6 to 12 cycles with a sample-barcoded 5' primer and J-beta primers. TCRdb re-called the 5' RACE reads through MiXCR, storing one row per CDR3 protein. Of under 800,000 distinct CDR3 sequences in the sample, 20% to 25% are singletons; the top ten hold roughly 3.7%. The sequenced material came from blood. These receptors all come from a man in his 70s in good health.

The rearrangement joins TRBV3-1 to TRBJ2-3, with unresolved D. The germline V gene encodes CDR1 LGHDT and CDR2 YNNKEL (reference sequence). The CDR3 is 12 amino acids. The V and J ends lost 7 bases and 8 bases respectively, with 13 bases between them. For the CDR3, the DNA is TGTGCCAGCACGTTCCCGGGCGGTACGCAGTATTTT. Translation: CASTFPGGTQYF.

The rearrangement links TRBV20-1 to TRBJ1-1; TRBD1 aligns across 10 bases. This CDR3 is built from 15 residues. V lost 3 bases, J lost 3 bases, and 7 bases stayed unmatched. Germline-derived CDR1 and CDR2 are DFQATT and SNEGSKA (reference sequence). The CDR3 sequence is CSASSGQGGDTEAFF. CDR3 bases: TGCAGTGCTAGTTCAGGACAGGGGGGTGACACTGAAGCTTTCTTT.

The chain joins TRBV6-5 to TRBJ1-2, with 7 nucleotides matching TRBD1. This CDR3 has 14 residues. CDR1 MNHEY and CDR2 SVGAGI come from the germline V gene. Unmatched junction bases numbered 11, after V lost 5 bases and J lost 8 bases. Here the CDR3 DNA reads TGTGCCAGCAGTCCCCCTAAGGGGGCAGGGGGCTACACCTTC. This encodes CASSPPKGAGGYTF.

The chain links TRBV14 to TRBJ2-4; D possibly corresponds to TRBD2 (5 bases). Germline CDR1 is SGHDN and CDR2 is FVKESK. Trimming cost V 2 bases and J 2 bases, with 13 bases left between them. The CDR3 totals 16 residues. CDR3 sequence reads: CASSQFPTGSKNIQYF. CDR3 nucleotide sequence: TGTGCCAGCAGCCAATTCCCGACGGGATCCAAAAACATTCAGTACTTC.

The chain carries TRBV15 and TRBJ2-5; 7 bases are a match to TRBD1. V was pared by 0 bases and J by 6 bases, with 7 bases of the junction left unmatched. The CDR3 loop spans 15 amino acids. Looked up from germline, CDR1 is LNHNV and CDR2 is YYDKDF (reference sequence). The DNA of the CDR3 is TGTGCCACCAGCAGAGATCGAGGGGGCGCAAAGACCCAGTACTTC. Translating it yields CATSRDRGGAKTQYF.

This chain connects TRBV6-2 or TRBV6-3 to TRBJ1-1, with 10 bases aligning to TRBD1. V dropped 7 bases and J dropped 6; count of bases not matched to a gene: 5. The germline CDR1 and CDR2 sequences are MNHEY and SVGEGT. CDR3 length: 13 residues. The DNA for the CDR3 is TGTGCCAGCATCCGACAGGGGGCGGCTGAAGCTTTCTTT. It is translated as CASIRQGAAEAFF.

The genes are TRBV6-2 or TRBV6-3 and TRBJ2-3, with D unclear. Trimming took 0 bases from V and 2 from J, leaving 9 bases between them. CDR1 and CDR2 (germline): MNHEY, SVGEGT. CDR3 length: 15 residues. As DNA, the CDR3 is TGTGCCAGCAGTTACTCGCAGACGGTCACAGATACGCAGTATTTT. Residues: CASSYSQTVTDTQYF.

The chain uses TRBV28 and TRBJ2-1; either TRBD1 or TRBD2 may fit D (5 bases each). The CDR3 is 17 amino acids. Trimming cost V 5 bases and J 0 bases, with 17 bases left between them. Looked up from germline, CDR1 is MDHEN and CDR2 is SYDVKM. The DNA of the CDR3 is TGTGCCAGCAGTGCACCGACAGAGGGGAGCTCCTACAATGAGCAGTTCTTC. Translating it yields CASSAPTEGSSYNEQFF. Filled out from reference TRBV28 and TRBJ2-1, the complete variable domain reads DVKVTQSSRYLVKRTGEKVFLECVQDMDHENMFWYRQDPGLGLRLIYFSYDVKMKEKGDIPEGYSVSREKKERFSLILESASTNQTSMYLCASSAPTEGSSYNEQFFGPGTRLTVL.

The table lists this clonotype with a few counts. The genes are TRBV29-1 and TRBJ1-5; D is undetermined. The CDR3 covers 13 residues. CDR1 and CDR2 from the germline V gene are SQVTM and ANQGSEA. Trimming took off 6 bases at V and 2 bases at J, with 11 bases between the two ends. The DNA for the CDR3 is TGCAGCGTGACCGGGAGCGGCAATCAGCCCCAGCATTTT. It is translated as CSVTGSGNQPQHF. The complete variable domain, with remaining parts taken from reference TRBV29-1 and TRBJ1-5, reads SAVISQKPSRDICQRGTSLTIQCQVDSQVTMMFWYRQQPGQSLTLIATANQGSEATYESGFVIDKFPISRPNLTFSTLTVSNMSPEDSSIYLCSVTGSGNQPQHFGDGTRLSIL.

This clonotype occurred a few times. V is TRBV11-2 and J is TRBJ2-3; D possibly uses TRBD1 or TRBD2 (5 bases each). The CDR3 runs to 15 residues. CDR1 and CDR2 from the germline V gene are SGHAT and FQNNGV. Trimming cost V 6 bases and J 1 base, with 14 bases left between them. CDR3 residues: CASRTVRGGTDTQYF. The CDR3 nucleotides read TGTGCCAGCAGAACTGTGCGAGGGGGCACAGATACGCAGTATTTT.

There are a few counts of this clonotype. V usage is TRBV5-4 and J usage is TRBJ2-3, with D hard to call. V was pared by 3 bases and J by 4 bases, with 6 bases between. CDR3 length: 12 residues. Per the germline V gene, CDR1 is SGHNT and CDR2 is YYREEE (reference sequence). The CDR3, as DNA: TGTGCCAGCAGCTCGTACTCAGATACGCAGTATTTT. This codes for CASSSYSDTQYF.

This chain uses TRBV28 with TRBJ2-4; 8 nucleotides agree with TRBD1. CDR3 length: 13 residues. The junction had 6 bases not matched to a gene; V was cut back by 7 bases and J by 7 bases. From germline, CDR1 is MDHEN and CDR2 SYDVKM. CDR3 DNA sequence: TGTGCCAGCAACCAGGGGGCGCGGAACATTCAGTACTTC. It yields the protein CASNQGARNIQYF.

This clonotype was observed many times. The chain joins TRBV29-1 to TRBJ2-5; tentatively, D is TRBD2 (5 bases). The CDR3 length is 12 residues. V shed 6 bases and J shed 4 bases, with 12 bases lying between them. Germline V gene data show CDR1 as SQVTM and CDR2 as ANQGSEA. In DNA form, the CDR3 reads TGCAGCGTGAAACAGAGGGCAGAGACCCAGTACTTC. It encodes CSVKQRAETQYF.

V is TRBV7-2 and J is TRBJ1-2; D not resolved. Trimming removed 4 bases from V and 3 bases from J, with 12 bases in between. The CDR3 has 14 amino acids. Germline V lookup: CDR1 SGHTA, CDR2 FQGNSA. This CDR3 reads CASSWLLGDYGYTF. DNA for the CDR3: TGTGCCAGCAGCTGGCTCCTCGGAGACTATGGCTACACCTTC.

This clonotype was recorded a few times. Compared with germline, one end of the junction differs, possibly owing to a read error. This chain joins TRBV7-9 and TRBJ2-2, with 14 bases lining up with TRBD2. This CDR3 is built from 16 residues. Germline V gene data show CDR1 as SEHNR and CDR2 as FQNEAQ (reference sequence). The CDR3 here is CVSSLGLAGGTGELFF. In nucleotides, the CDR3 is TGTGTCAGCAGCTTAGGACTAGCGGGAGGCACCGGGGAGCTGTTTTTT.

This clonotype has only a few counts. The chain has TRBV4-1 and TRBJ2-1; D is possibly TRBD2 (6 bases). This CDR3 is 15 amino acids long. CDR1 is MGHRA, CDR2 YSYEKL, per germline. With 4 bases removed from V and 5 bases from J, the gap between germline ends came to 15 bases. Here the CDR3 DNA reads TGCGCCAGCAGCCGCGGAGGGAGGAGTGACAATGAGCAGTTCTTC. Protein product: CASSRGGRSDNEQFF.

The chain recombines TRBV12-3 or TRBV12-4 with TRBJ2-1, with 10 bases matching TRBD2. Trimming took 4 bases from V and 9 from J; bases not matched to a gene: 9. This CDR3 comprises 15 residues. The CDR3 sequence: CASSSGLAGALEQFF. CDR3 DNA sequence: TGTGCCAGCAGTTCTGGGCTAGCGGGAGCCCTTGAGCAGTTCTTC.

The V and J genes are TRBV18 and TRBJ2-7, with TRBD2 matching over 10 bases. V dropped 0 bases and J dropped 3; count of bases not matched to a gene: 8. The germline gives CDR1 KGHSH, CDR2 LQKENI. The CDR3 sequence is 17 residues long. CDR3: CASSPPGTSAIYYEQYF. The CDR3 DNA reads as TGTGCCAGCTCACCACCTGGGACTAGCGCGATATACTACGAGCAGTACTTC.

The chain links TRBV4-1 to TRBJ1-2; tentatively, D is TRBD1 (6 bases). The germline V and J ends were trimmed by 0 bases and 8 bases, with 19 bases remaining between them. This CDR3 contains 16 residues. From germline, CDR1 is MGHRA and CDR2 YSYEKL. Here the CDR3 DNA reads TGCGCCAGCAGCCAAGATCGGTCAGCGGGGGGCTACGGCTACACCTTC. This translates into CASSQDRSAGGYGYTF.

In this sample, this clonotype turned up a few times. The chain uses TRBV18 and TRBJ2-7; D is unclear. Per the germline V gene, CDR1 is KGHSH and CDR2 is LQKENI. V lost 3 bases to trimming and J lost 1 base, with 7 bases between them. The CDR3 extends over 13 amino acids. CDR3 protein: CASSPADSYEQYF. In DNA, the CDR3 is TGTGCCAGCTCACCTGCGGATTCCTACGAGCAGTACTTC.

The CDR3 protein is CSVLQGTGETQYF. CDR3 DNA: TGCAGCGTCCTTCAAGGGACTGGAGAGACCCAGTACTTC. This chain uses TRBV29-1 with TRBJ2-5, with a possible D match to TRBD2 (6 bases). CDR3 length: 13 amino acids. Trimming cost V 6 bases and J 4 bases, with 15 bases left between them. The germline CDR1 and CDR2 sequences are SQVTM and ANQGSEA.